These 9 T cell receptor beta chains share one sample of origin, sequenced in a study of blood T cells in healthy people across ages. A second 7 to 11 cycle PCR used barcoded and J-beta primers. TCRdb used MiXCR to reprocess the 5' RACE reads, holding one entry per CDR3 protein. This sample has fewer than 1.5 million distinct CDR3 sequences, with around 42% found just once. Sequencing was carried out using blood. The receptors come from a woman aged 18-30 years in good health.

The rearrangement links TRBV28 to TRBJ1-2, with 8 bases matching TRBD1. Trimming took 5 bases from V and 4 from J; bases not matched to a gene: 9. Germline V gene lookup returns CDR1 MDHEN and CDR2 SYDVKM. The CDR3 loop spans 15 amino acids. CDR3 DNA sequence: TGTGCCAGCAGTCCGGGACAGGCACAACCCTATGGCTACACCTTC. Protein sequence: CASSPGQAQPYGYTF.

A few counts support this clonotype. This chain connects TRBV7-8 to TRBJ1-1; TRBD1 might be the D (5 bases). The V gene's germline CDR1 is SGHVS and CDR2 FQNEAQ. This CDR3 region has 15 residues. Trimming stripped 2 bases from V and 1 base from J, with 11 bases between. Here the CDR3 DNA reads TGTGCCAGCAGCTTAACGAGGGGCGAGAACACTGAAGCTTTCTTT. Protein product: CASSLTRGENTEAFF.

The rearrangement joins TRBV4-1 to TRBJ2-1, with D uncertain. Germline loops: CDR1 MGHRA, CDR2 YSYEKL. V lost 0 bases to trimming and J lost 9 bases, with 15 bases between them. The CDR3 sequence is 15 residues long. This CDR3 reads CASSQEPTSTGEQFF. CDR3 sequence (DNA): TGCGCCAGCAGCCAAGAACCGACTTCGACGGGTGAGCAGTTCTTC.

The chain recombines TRBV5-1 with TRBJ1-5; a weak D match, TRBD1 (6 bases). Germline V gives CDR1 SGHRS, CDR2 YFSETQ. Trimming left V 0 bases short and J 7 bases short, with 14 bases between. This CDR3 spans 15 amino acids. CDR3 amino acids: CASSLGSGEGQPQHF. The CDR3 nucleotides are TGCGCCAGCAGCTTGGGGTCAGGGGAAGGCCAGCCCCAGCATTTT.

This clonotype was seen a single time. The V call is TRBV18, the J call TRBJ2-1; no clear D gene. The assigned J gene may be wrong: the sequence end matches TRBJ2-7 better. CDR1 is KGHSH, CDR2 LQKENI, per germline. This CDR3 contains 15 residues. CDR3 in DNA: TGTGCCAGCTCCACCTCACAGAGCTCCTACAATGAGCAGTACTTC. It translates to CASSTSQSSYNEQYF.

In this sample, this clonotype turned up a few times. This rearrangement joins TRBV10-3 to TRBJ1-2; unclear D gene. The germline V and J ends were trimmed by 0 bases and 6 bases, with 11 bases remaining between them. There are 14 residues in the CDR3. Germline V gives CDR1 ENHRY, CDR2 SYGVKD. CDR3 protein: CAISESTHGNGYTF. Written as DNA, the CDR3 is TGTGCCATCAGTGAGTCGACGCATGGGAATGGCTACACCTTC.

The chain links TRBV6-2 or TRBV6-3 to TRBJ2-7, with TRBD1 identical over 7 bases. CDR3 length: 15 residues. V shed 5 bases and J 7 bases; nucleotides not matched to a gene: 14. Per germline, CDR1 MNHEY and CDR2 SVGEGT. The CDR3: CASSPTGKSYNEQYF. The CDR3 DNA is TGTGCCAGCAGTCCGACAGGGAAGTCCTACAATGAGCAGTACTTC.

This clonotype showed up just a few times. V usage is TRBV12-5 and J usage is TRBJ2-1, with 12 positions matching TRBD2. The CDR3 extends over 16 amino acids. The J segment lost 3 bases and the V segment lost 6 bases, leaving 6 bases of the junction unmatched. The germline CDR1 and CDR2 sequences are LGHNT and FRNRAP. The CDR3 protein is CASGQTSGRVYNEQFF. The DNA for the CDR3 is TGTGCTAGTGGCCAGACTAGCGGGAGAGTCTACAATGAGCAGTTCTTC.

This clonotype was seen a few times. This sequence joins TRBV20-1 and TRBJ2-3, with D perhaps being TRBD1 or TRBD2 (5 bases each). CDR3 length: 13 residues. V lost 5 bases to trimming and J lost 0 bases, with 9 bases between them. Per germline, CDR1 DFQATT and CDR2 SNEGSKA (reference sequence). The CDR3 loop reads CSAQGDSTDTQYF. The CDR3 DNA follows: TGCAGTGCTCAAGGGGACAGCACAGATACGCAGTATTTT.